This T cell receptor beta chain was captured in a study of shared T cell receptors in the human thymus. The CDR3 has 15 residues. In germline, CDR1 is MNHNS, CDR2 SASEGT. V was cut by 5 bases and J by 6 bases, with 17 bases left in between. Measured with immunoSEQ multiplex PCR; TCRdb has only the in-frame clones, and not every one. Here the sample spans about 380,000 clones, around 93% being singletons. The receptor's source is a human donor. Sequenced: thymocytes. The chain employs TRBV6-1 and TRBJ1-5; TRBD1 is a possible D gene (6 bases). The CDR3 sequence: CASSTNRALRQPQHF. The DNA of the CDR3 is TGTGCCAGCAGTACCAACAGGGCTTTGCGTCAGCCCCAGCATTTT.